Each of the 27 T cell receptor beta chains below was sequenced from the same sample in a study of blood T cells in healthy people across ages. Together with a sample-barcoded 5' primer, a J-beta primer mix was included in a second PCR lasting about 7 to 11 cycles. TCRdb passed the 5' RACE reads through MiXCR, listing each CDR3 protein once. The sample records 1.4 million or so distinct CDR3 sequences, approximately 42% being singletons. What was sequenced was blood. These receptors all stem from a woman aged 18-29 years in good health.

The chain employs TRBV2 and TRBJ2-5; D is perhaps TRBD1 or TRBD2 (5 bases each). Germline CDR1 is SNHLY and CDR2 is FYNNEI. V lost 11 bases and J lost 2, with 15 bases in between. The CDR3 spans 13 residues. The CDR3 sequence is CAGSRGLQETQYF. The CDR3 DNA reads TGTGCCGGAAGCCGGGGCTTACAAGAGACCCAGTACTTC.

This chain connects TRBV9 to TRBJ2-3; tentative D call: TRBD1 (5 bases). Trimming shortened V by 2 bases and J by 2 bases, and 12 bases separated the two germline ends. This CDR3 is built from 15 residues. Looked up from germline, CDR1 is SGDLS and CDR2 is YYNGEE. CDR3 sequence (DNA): TGTGCCAGCAGCGTCGAGACAGATTACACAGATACGCAGTATTTT. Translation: CASSVETDYTDTQYF.

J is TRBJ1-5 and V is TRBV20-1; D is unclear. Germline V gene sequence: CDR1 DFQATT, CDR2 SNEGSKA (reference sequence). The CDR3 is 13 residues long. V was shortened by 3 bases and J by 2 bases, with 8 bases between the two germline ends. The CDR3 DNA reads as TGCAGTGCTAGTAGTAGGGGCAATCAGCCCCAGCATTTT. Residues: CSASSRGNQPQHF.

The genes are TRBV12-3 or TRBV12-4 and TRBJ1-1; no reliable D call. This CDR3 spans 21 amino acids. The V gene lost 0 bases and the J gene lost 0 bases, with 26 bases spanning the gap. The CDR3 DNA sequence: TGTGCCAGCAGTTTAGCGCGGTCTCGAGGGATTCAACCTGCTATGAACACTGAAGCTTTCTTT. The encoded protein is CASSLARSRGIQPAMNTEAFF.

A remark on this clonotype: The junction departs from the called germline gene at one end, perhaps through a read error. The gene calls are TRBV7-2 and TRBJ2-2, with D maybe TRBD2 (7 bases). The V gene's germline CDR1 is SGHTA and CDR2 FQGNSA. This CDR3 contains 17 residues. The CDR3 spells CASTLLSRGGRGGELFF. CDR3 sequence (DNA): TGTGCCAGCACCTTATTATCTAGGGGGGGCCGTGGCGGGGAGCTGTTTTTT.

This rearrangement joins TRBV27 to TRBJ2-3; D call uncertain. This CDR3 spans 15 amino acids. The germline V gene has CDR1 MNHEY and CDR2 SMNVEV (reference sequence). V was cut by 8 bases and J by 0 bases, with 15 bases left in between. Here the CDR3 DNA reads TGTGCCAGCTGCCCCCAGGACCCTAGCACAGATACGCAGTATTTT. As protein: CASCPQDPSTDTQYF.

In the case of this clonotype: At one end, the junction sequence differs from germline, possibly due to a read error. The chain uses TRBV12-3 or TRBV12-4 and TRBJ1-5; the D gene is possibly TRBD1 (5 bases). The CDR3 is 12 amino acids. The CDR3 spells CTSSLGDQPQHF. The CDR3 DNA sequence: TGTACCAGCAGTTTGGGGGATCAGCCCCAGCATTTT.

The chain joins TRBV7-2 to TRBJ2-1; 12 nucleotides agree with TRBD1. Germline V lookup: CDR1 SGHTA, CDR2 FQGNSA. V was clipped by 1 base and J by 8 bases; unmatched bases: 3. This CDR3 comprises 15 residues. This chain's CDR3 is CASSLGGTGGHEQFF. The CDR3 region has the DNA TGTGCCAGCAGCTTAGGTGGGACAGGGGGCCATGAGCAGTTCTTC.

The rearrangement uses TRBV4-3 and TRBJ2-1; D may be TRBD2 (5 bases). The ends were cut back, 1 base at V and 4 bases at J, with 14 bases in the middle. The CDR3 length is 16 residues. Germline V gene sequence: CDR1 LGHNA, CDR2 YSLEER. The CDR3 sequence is CASSQAGNYEYNEQFF. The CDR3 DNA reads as TGCGCCAGCAGCCAAGCGGGGAACTACGAATACAATGAGCAGTTCTTC.

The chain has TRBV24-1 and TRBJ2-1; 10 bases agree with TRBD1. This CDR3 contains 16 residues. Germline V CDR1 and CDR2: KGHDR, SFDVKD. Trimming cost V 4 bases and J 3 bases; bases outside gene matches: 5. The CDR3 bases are TGTGCCACCAGTGACATGGGACAGGGGTTCTACAATGAGCAGTTCTTC. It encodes CATSDMGQGFYNEQFF.

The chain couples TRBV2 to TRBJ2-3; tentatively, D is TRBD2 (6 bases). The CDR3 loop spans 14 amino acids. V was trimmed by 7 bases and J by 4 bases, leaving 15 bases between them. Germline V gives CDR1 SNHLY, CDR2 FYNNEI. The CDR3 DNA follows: TGTGCCAGCAAGAAGCTAGCGTCTCCAGATACGCAGTATTTT. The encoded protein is CASKKLASPDTQYF.

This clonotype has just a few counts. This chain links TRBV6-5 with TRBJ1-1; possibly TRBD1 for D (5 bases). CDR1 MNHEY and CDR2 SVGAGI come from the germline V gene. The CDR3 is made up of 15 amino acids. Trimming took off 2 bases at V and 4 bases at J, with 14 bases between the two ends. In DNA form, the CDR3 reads TGTGCCAGCAGTTACGGGGCTTTCTCGGGCACTGAAGCTTTCTTT. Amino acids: CASSYGAFSGTEAFF.

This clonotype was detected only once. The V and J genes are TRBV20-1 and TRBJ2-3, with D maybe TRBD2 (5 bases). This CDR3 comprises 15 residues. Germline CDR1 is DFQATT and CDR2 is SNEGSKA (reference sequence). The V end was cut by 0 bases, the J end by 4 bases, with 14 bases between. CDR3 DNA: TGCAGTGCTAGAGATCTCGGACTTGGGGCAGATACGCAGTATTTT. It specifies CSARDLGLGADTQYF.

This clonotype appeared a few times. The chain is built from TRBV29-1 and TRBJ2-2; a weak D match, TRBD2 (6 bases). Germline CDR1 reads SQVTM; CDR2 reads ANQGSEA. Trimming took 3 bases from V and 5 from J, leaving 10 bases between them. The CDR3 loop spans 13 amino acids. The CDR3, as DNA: TGCAGCGTTGACGGGAGAGGTACCGGGGAGCTGTTTTTT. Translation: CSVDGRGTGELFF.

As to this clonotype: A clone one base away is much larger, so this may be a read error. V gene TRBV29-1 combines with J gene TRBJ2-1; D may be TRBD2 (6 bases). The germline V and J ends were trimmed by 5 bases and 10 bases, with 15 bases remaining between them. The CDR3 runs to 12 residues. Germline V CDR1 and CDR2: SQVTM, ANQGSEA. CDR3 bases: TGCAGCGTTAATGGAGGGGCCCACGAGCAGTTCTTC. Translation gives CSVNGGAHEQFF.

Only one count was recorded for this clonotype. The DNA of the CDR3 is TGTGCCAGCAGGTACGGAACCGGGGAGCTGTTTTTT. Translating gives CASRYGTGELFF. The J gene is TRBJ2-2, the V gene TRBV6-2 or TRBV6-3; no clear D. Germline lookup yields CDR1 MNHEY and CDR2 SVGEGT. V dropped 6 bases and J dropped 5 bases, with 7 bases sitting between them. The CDR3 is 12 residues long.

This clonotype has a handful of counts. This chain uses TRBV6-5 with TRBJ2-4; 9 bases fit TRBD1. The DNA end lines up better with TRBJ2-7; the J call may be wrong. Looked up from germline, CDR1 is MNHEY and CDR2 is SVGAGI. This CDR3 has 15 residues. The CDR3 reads CASSLDRGNGNEQYF. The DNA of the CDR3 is TGTGCCAGCAGTCTGGACAGGGGTAATGGGAACGAGCAGTACTTC.

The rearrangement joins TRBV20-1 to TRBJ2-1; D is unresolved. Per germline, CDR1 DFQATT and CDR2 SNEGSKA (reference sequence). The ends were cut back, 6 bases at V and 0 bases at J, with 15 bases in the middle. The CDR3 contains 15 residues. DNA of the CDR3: TGCAGTGCGACAAAGGAACACCTCTCCTACAATGAGCAGTTCTTC. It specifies CSATKEHLSYNEQFF.

The CDR3 reads CSARVGQGLGYTF. The CDR3 DNA follows: TGCAGTGCTAGAGTTGGACAGGGACTTGGCTACACCTTC. V and J are TRBV20-1 and TRBJ1-2; 8 nucleotides align to TRBD1. Per the germline V gene, CDR1 is DFQATT and CDR2 is SNEGSKA (reference sequence). The CDR3 loop spans 13 amino acids. V lost 1 base, J lost 7 bases, and 5 bases stayed unmatched.

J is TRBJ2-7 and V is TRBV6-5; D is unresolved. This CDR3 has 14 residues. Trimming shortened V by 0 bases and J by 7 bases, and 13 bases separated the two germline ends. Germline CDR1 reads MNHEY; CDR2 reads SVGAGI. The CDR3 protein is CASSYSGEFGEQYF. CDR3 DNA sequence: TGTGCCAGCAGTTACTCTGGGGAATTTGGGGAGCAGTACTTC.

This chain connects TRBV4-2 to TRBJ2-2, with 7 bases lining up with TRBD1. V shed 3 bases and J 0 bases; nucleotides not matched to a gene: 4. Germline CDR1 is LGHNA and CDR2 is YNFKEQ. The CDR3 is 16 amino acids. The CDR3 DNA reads TGTGCCAGCAGCCATCCTGACAGGGCGAACACCGGGGAGCTGTTTTTT. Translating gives CASSHPDRANTGELFF.

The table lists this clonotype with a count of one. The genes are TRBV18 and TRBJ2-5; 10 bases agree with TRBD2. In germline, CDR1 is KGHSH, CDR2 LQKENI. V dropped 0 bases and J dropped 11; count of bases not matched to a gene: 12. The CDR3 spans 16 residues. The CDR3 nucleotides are TGTGCCAGCTCACCACCTAGGACTAGCGGCTACAATGAGCAGTACTTC. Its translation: CASSPPRTSGYNEQYF.

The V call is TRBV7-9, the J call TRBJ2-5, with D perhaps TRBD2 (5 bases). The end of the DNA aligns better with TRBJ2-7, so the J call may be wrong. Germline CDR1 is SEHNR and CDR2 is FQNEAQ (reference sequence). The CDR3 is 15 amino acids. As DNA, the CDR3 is TGTGCCAGCAGCTTCGGGCCTAGACTAAATTCCGAGCAGTACTTC. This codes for CASSFGPRLNSEQYF.

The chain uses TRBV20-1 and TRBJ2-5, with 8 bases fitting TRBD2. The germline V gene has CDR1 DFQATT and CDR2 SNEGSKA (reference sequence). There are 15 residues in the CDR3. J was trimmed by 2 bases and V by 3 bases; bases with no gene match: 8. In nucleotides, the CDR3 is TGCAGTGCTAGCCTCGGACGGGGGGGACAAGAGACCCAGTACTTC. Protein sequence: CSASLGRGGQETQYF.

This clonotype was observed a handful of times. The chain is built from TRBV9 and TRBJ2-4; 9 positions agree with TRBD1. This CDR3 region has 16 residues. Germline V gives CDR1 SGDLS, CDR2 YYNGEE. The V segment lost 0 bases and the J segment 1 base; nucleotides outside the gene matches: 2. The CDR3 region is CASSVAGTGAKNIQYF. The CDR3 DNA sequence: TGTGCCAGCAGCGTAGCCGGGACAGGGGCCAAAAACATTCAGTACTTC. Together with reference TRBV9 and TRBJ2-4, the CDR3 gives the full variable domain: DSGVTQTPKHLITATGQRVTLRCSPRSGDLSVYWYQQSLDQGLQFLIQYYNGEERAKGNILERFSAQQFPDLHSELNLSSLELGDSALYFCASSVAGTGAKNIQYFGAGTRLSVL.

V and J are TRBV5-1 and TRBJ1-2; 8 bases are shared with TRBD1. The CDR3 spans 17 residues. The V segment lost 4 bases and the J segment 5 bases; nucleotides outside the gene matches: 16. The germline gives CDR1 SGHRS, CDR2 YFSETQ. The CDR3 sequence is CASSPGGQAFSRYGYTF. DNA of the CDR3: TGCGCCAGCAGCCCCGGGGGACAGGCCTTTTCAAGATATGGCTACACCTTC.

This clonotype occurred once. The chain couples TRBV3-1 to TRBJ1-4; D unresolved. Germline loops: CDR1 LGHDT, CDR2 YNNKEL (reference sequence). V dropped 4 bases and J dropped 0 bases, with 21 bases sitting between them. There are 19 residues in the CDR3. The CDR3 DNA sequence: TGTGCCAGCAGCCCATCCGGGATCAGAGGTGTTGCAACTAATGAAAAACTGTTTTTT. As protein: CASSPSGIRGVATNEKLFF.